This TCR beta chain was obtained from a study of blood T cell repertoires in COVID-19. About the research overall: T cells, B-cell-depleted T cells, or PBMCs provided the cDNA or gDNA that served as material.

CDR3 length equals 15 residues. Germline V gene lookup returns CDR1 LGHDT and CDR2 YNNKEL (reference sequence). V lost 3 bases to trimming and J lost 6 bases, with 17 bases between them. Individuals aged about 18 to 100 years were recruited from fewer than 25 US areas. This clone was recorded only once. Authors' processing steps: Reference gene primer amplification gave estimated nucleated cell counts. Measured with immunoSEQ multiplex PCR; TCRdb has only the in-frame clones, and not every one. The D gene and trimming were derived from the DNA, and the V and J assignments and clone size from that table. The sample yields some 200,000 clones, 87% seen once.

The V call is TRBV3-1 (or the pseudogene TRBV3-2), the J call TRBJ1-2; D may be TRBD1 (6 bases). The origin of this receptor is a woman aged 25 to 39 who had recovered from COVID-19. The specimen sequenced was PBMCs or T cells enriched from blood (not recorded which). In DNA form, the CDR3 reads TGTGCCAGCAGCCACGCATCAGGGGAACTAGATGGCTACACCTTC. Its translation: CASSHASGELDGYTF.